The 30 T cell receptor beta chains reported below all come from one sample, sequenced in a study of beta chain features in type 1 diabetes. Overall study results and limits: Moderate yet significant TCRB CDR3 shortening was seen in Type 1 diabetes patients in all four CD4+ subsets.

Their specific antigens are unknown. All of the isolated RNA was reverse transcribed, so expressed TCRB transcripts were sequenced. Repertoires were generated with immunoSEQ multiplex PCR, while TCRdb's copy carries only in-frame clones and drops some. The sample yields more than 300,000 clones, roughly 12% seen once. The sample consisted of naive CD4+ T cells from blood. The receptors derive from a woman aged 18-29 years with type 1 diabetes.

V and J are TRBV6-1 and TRBJ2-7, with TRBD2 identical over 14 bases. Germline V gives CDR1 MNHNS, CDR2 SASEGT. With 6 bases clipped from V and 0 bases from J, the junction kept 13 bases outside the gene matches. The CDR3 covers 19 residues. The CDR3 protein is CASSESGLAGAPYSYEQYF. CDR3 nucleotide sequence: TGTGCCAGCAGCGAATCGGGACTAGCGGGGGCCCCGTACTCCTACGAGCAGTACTTC.

This clone was seen a few times. This chain connects TRBV11-1 to TRBJ2-1; 9 bases line up with TRBD1. V shed 3 bases, J shed 6 bases, and the junction held 6 bases outside the gene matches. The CDR3 length is 15 residues. Germline CDR1 SGHAT, CDR2 FQDESV (reference sequence). This CDR3 reads CASSFGTGRVNEQFF. In DNA, the CDR3 is TGTGCCAGCAGCTTCGGGACAGGGAGGGTCAATGAGCAGTTCTTC. The variable domain in full, completed from reference TRBV11-1 and TRBJ2-1, reads EAEVAQSPRYKITEKSQAVAFWCDPISGHATLYWYRQILGQGPELLVQFQDESVVDDSQLPKDRFSAERLKGVDSTLKIQPAELGDSAMYLCASSFGTGRVNEQFFGPGTRLTVL.

The chain has TRBV28 and TRBJ2-7, with TRBD1 matching over 7 bases. Germline CDR1 MDHEN, CDR2 SYDVKM. The CDR3 runs to 14 residues. With 5 bases clipped from V and 2 bases from J, the junction kept 6 bases outside the gene matches. CDR3 in amino acids: CASSQPGTAYEQYF. The CDR3 region has the DNA TGTGCCAGCAGTCAACCGGGGACAGCCTACGAGCAGTACTTC. The full variable domain, rest sourced from reference TRBV28 and TRBJ2-7, is DVKVTQSSRYLVKRTGEKVFLECVQDMDHENMFWYRQDPGLGLRLIYFSYDVKMKEKGDIPEGYSVSREKKERFSLILESASTNQTSMYLCASSQPGTAYEQYFGPGTRLTVT.

The chain carries TRBV7-9 and TRBJ2-5; 7 nucleotides line up with TRBD2. The V gene's germline CDR1 is SEHNR and CDR2 FQNEAQ (reference sequence). The CDR3 consists of 15 residues. V lost 5 bases and J lost 1; bases outside the gene matches: 7. CDR3 region: CASSPRGGGQETQYF. The DNA for the CDR3 is TGTGCCAGCAGCCCACGAGGCGGGGGCCAAGAGACCCAGTACTTC.

This clone was observed a few times. This chain uses TRBV28 with TRBJ1-1; 8 nucleotides align to TRBD1. The CDR3 extends over 16 amino acids. Germline values: CDR1 MDHEN, CDR2 SYDVKM. V shed 4 bases and J 1 base; nucleotides not matched to a gene: 8. CDR3 amino acids: CASSSSGQGTNTEAFF. The CDR3 nucleotides read TGTGCCAGCAGTTCCTCCGGACAGGGAACGAACACTGAAGCTTTCTTT. Looking up the rest from reference TRBV28 and TRBJ1-1 gives the full variable domain: DVKVTQSSRYLVKRTGEKVFLECVQDMDHENMFWYRQDPGLGLRLIYFSYDVKMKEKGDIPEGYSVSREKKERFSLILESASTNQTSMYLCASSSSGQGTNTEAFFGQGTRLTVV.

The chain joins TRBV30 to TRBJ1-5, with a weak D call TRBD1 (6 bases). CDR3 length equals 14 residues. V shed 4 bases and J shed 2 bases, with 12 bases lying between them. The V gene's germline CDR1 is GTSNPN and CDR2 SVGIG (reference sequence). In DNA, the CDR3 is TGTGCCTGGAACCGGGGACATGGCAATCAGCCCCAGCATTTT. Amino acid sequence: CAWNRGHGNQPQHF.

This clone was counted a few times. The chain recombines TRBV11-2 with TRBJ2-7; D might be TRBD1 (6 bases). The CDR3 is 15 residues long. From germline, CDR1 is SGHAT and CDR2 FQNNGV. Deletions cut 4 bases from V and 2 bases from J, with 15 bases between. The CDR3 DNA is TGTGCCAGCAGCTCAGTACAGGGTGGACCCTACGAGCAGTACTTC. Translation gives CASSSVQGGPYEQYF.

This chain joins TRBV9 and TRBJ2-7; TRBD1 matches 11 bases. Germline V gives CDR1 SGDLS, CDR2 YYNGEE. V lost 2 bases, J lost 5 bases, and 6 bases stayed unmatched. The CDR3 loop spans 15 amino acids. The CDR3 sequence is CASSVQGQGADEQYF. The CDR3 region has the DNA TGTGCCAGCAGCGTCCAAGGACAGGGGGCGGACGAGCAGTACTTC.

The V gene is TRBV14, the J gene TRBJ2-7; the D gene is possibly TRBD2 (6 bases). V was trimmed by 0 bases and J by 2 bases, leaving 32 bases between them. The CDR3 is 22 amino acids. CDR1 and CDR2 from the germline V gene are SGHDN and FVKESK. CDR3 in DNA: TGTGCCAGCAGCCAAGATTTGTTTCGCCCGGCAGACCGGGAGACCCTCGCCTACGAGCAGTACTTC. This codes for CASSQDLFRPADRETLAYEQYF. Full variable domain (rest looked up from reference TRBV14 and TRBJ2-7): EAGVTQFPSHSVIEKGQTVTLRCDPISGHDNLYWYRRVMGKEIKFLLHFVKESKQDESGMPNNRFLAERTGGTYSTLKVQPAELEDSGVYFCASSQDLFRPADRETLAYEQYFGPGTRLTVT.

V usage is TRBV5-1 and J usage is TRBJ2-1, with 11 bases aligning to TRBD2. Germline V gives CDR1 SGHRS, CDR2 YFSETQ. The length of the CDR3 is 15 residues. The ends lost 4 bases at V and 4 bases at J; junction bases unmatched: 4. The CDR3 here is CASSPRTSGYNEQFF. For the CDR3, the DNA is TGCGCCAGCAGCCCAAGGACTAGCGGGTACAATGAGCAGTTCTTC.

The J gene is TRBJ2-3, the V gene TRBV9; 11 positions match TRBD2. Trimming cost V 0 bases and J 5 bases; bases outside gene matches: 5. Germline lookup yields CDR1 SGDLS and CDR2 YYNGEE. The CDR3 is made up of 16 amino acids. CDR3 sequence (DNA): TGTGCCAGCAGCGTAGTGTTAGCGGGGGGGCAAGATACGCAGTATTTT. Its protein is CASSVVLAGGQDTQYF.

The chain links TRBV6-6 to TRBJ2-3, with TRBD2 identical over 11 bases. CDR3 length: 16 amino acids. J lost 4 bases, V lost 6 bases, and 9 bases had no gene match. Germline V lookup: CDR1 MNHNY, CDR2 SVGAGI (reference sequence). CDR3 loop: CASRRGTSGGADTQYF. The CDR3 DNA reads as TGTGCCAGCAGACGAGGGACTAGCGGAGGGGCAGATACGCAGTATTTT.

In this sample, this clone turned up a few times. The gene calls are TRBV29-1 and TRBJ1-1; perhaps TRBD1 as D (5 bases). The CDR3 covers 13 residues. The germline CDR1 and CDR2 sequences are SQVTM and ANQGSEA. Trimming took 7 bases from V and 0 from J, leaving 12 bases between them. CDR3: CSAAGRMNTEAFF. CDR3 bases: TGCAGCGCCGCAGGGCGTATGAACACTGAAGCTTTCTTT.

This chain uses TRBV19 with TRBJ2-5; tentatively, D is TRBD1 (6 bases). The CDR3 has 11 amino acids. V lost 11 bases and J 4 bases, leaving 11 bases between the germline ends. In germline, CDR1 is LNHDA, CDR2 SQIVND (reference sequence). The CDR3 spells CASGAAETQYF. In DNA form, the CDR3 reads TGTGCCTCAGGGGCGGCAGAGACCCAGTACTTC.

This clone was counted a few times. The chain is built from TRBV2 and TRBJ1-2; TRBD1 matches 7 bases. Germline values: CDR1 SNHLY, CDR2 FYNNEI. The CDR3 contains 13 residues. Trimming took 11 bases from V and 8 from J; bases not matched to a gene: 14. The CDR3 loop reads CADGTAEFVGYTF. DNA of the CDR3: TGTGCCGACGGGACAGCCGAATTTGTAGGCTACACCTTC.

This chain links TRBV5-8 with TRBJ2-2, with D possibly matching TRBD1 (5 bases). Trimming pared 0 bases from V and 1 base from J, leaving 7 bases between. The CDR3 consists of 15 residues. The V gene's germline CDR1 is SGHTS and CDR2 YDEGEE. For the CDR3, the DNA is TGTGCCAGCAGCTTGGGCAGGGTGAACACCGGGGAGCTGTTTTTT. This translates into CASSLGRVNTGELFF.

The genes are TRBV29-1 and TRBJ1-2, with 7 bases lining up with TRBD1. Per germline, CDR1 SQVTM and CDR2 ANQGSEA. The CDR3 totals 13 residues. Trimming removed 4 bases from V and 4 bases from J; junction bases left unmatched: 6. CDR3 nucleotide sequence: TGCAGCGTTGCACCCCGGACAGGCTATGGCTACACCTTC. It translates to CSVAPRTGYGYTF.

This clone was recorded a few times. The chain uses TRBV7-9 and TRBJ1-2, with 7 bases that match TRBD1. CDR1 SEHNR and CDR2 FQNEAQ come from the germline V gene (reference sequence). The CDR3 sequence is 13 residues long. Losses at the gene ends were 5 bases for V and 5 bases for J; bases not matched to a gene: 5. The CDR3 bases are TGTGCCAGCAGCCGGGACAGCCTTTATGGCTACACCTTC. It is translated as CASSRDSLYGYTF. Full variable domain (rest looked up from reference TRBV7-9 and TRBJ1-2): DTGVSQNPRHKITKRGQNVTFRCDPISEHNRLYWYRQTLGQGPEFLTYFQNEAQLEKSRLLSDRFSAERPKGSFSTLEIQRTEQGDSAMYLCASSRDSLYGYTFGSGTRLTVV.

The chain employs TRBV29-1 and TRBJ2-3; TRBD2 matches 7 bases. CDR3 length: 12 residues. Germline V CDR1 and CDR2: SQVTM, ANQGSEA. The V segment lost 3 bases and the J segment 4 bases; nucleotides outside the gene matches: 1. The DNA for the CDR3 is TGCAGCGTTGAGGGGGGGGCAGATACGCAGTATTTT. Its translation is CSVEGGADTQYF.

In this sample, this clone turned up a few times. The chain has TRBV18 and TRBJ2-7; possible D gene TRBD2, 6 bases. CDR1 and CDR2 (germline): KGHSH, LQKENI. The ends were cut back, 3 bases at V and 2 bases at J, with 14 bases in the middle. The CDR3 totals 15 residues. CDR3 sequence (DNA): TGTGCCAGCTCACCTGTAACGGGGGTTACCTACGAGCAGTACTTC. It yields the protein CASSPVTGVTYEQYF.

This clone was counted only a few times. The gene calls are TRBV5-4 and TRBJ2-5; D unclear. From germline, CDR1 is SGHNT and CDR2 YYREEE (reference sequence). Trimming shortened V by 0 bases and J by 0 bases, and 6 bases separated the two germline ends. This CDR3 has 14 amino acids. CDR3 sequence (DNA): TGTGCCAGCAGCTTGGACAGAGACCAAGAGACCCAGTACTTC. It yields the protein CASSLDRDQETQYF. The entire variable domain, with the rest obtained from reference TRBV5-4 and TRBJ2-5, is as follows: ETGVTQSPTHLIKTRGQQVTLRCSSQSGHNTVSWYQQALGQGPQFIFQYYREEENGRGNFPPRFSGLQFPNYSSELNVNALELDDSALYLCASSLDRDQETQYFGPGTRLLVL.

This clone showed up just a few times. The rearrangement joins TRBV7-2 to TRBJ2-3, with 7 bases fitting TRBD1. The CDR3 is made up of 13 amino acids. Germline lookup yields CDR1 SGHTA and CDR2 FQGNSA. The chain's CDR3 is CAIRGTSTDTQYF. CDR3 coding DNA: TGTGCGATCAGGGGGACCTCCACAGATACGCAGTATTTT.

The genes are TRBV19 and TRBJ1-5; perhaps TRBD1 as D (5 bases). The CDR3 runs 16 residues. The germline CDR1 and CDR2 sequences are LNHDA and SQIVND (reference sequence). The germline V and J ends were trimmed by 4 bases and 3 bases, with 16 bases remaining between them. The DNA for the CDR3 is TGTGCCAGTAGTACCTTTGGACAAACGACCAATCAGCCCCAGCATTTT. This translates into CASSTFGQTTNQPQHF.

The chain has TRBV2 and TRBJ2-3; weak D call: TRBD1 (5 bases). From germline, CDR1 is SNHLY and CDR2 FYNNEI. Trimming removed 7 bases from V and 0 bases from J, with 14 bases in between. This CDR3 is 15 amino acids long. This chain's CDR3 is CASTMSGFSTDTQYF. The CDR3 nucleotides are TGTGCCAGCACGATGTCAGGGTTCAGCACAGATACGCAGTATTTT.

This clone was seen more than once but under ten times. An end of the junction differs from the germline gene, which may be a read error. This chain joins TRBV7-2 and TRBJ1-2; D not resolved. CDR1 is SGHTA, CDR2 FQGNSA, per germline. There are 14 residues in the CDR3. CDR3 nucleotide sequence: TGTGCCAGCAGCTTCCCCCACTCTACCCATACCGCGCACTTC. It specifies CASSFPHSTHTAHF. Looking up the rest from reference TRBV7-2 and TRBJ1-2 gives the full variable domain: GAGVSQSPSNKVTEKGKDVELRCDPISGHTALYWYRQSLGQGLEFLIYFQGNSAPDKSGLPSDRFSAERTGGSVSTLTIQRTQQEDSAVYLCASSFPHSTHTAHFGSGTRLTVV.

This clone was counted only a few times. The chain joins TRBV27 to TRBJ2-1, with D perhaps matching TRBD2 (5 bases). The V gene lost 2 bases and the J gene lost 9 bases, with 14 bases spanning the gap. The CDR3 is made up of 14 amino acids. In germline, CDR1 is MNHEY, CDR2 SMNVEV (reference sequence). The CDR3 loop is CASSLPGVKGEQFF. The CDR3 region has the DNA TGTGCCAGCAGTTTACCCGGGGTAAAAGGTGAGCAGTTCTTC.

This clone showed up just a few times. The chain has TRBV29-1 and TRBJ1-1; no definite D call. Trimming stripped 6 bases from V and 4 bases from J, with 18 bases between. CDR3 length: 14 residues. CDR1 is SQVTM and CDR2 is ANQGSEA in the germline V gene. The CDR3 DNA reads TGCAGCGTAGAGTTCGGACTACTGGGCACTGAAGCTTTCTTT. It specifies CSVEFGLLGTEAFF.

Only a few counts were recorded for this clone. The genes are TRBV29-1 and TRBJ1-1, with a possible D match to TRBD1 (6 bases). Trimming pared 1 base from V and 0 bases from J, leaving 21 bases between. Looked up from germline, CDR1 is SQVTM and CDR2 is ANQGSEA. The CDR3 is 18 residues long. The CDR3 nucleotides read TGCAGCGTTGAAGTGCGGTGGGGGCAGGGGCTCATGAACACTGAAGCTTTCTTT. Translated: CSVEVRWGQGLMNTEAFF. The full variable domain, with the rest looked up from reference TRBV29-1 and TRBJ1-1, is SAVISQKPSRDICQRGTSLTIQCQVDSQVTMMFWYRQQPGQSLTLIATANQGSEATYESGFVIDKFPISRPNLTFSTLTVSNMSPEDSSIYLCSVEVRWGQGLMNTEAFFGQGTRLTVV.

Only a few counts were recorded for this clone. The chain links TRBV4-3 to TRBJ2-2; possible D gene TRBD1, 6 bases. The CDR3 has 15 residues. The V and J ends lost 2 bases and 3 bases respectively, with 10 bases between them. The germline V gene encodes CDR1 LGHNA and CDR2 YSLEER. The CDR3 sequence: CASSQLGQYTGELFF. The CDR3 DNA sequence: TGCGCCAGCAGCCAACTAGGACAGTACACCGGGGAGCTGTTTTTT.

Of note for this clone: The junction shows a germline mismatch at one end, possibly a read error. The V call is TRBV6-5, the J call TRBJ1-5; 7 bases align to TRBD1. The length of the CDR3 is 16 residues. Germline assignment: CDR1 MNHEY and CDR2 SVGAGI. The CDR3 DNA reads TGTGCCAGCAGCTACTCGACAGGGCTAGGAAATCAGCCCCAGCATTTT. Translated, it gives CASSYSTGLGNQPQHF.